Presented here are 12 T cell receptor beta chains from one specimen sequenced in a study of graft-versus-host responses after intestinal transplantation. Using immunoSEQ multiplex PCR, the repertoire was profiled, and TCRdb retains in-frame clones only, with some absent. The sample yields 60,000 to 75,000 clones, 89% seen once. These receptors lack a known antigen. Source: unstimulated CD8+ T cells sorted from spleen or lymph node cells, taken before intestinal transplant. These receptors came from a human donor who received an intestinal transplant.

J is TRBJ2-7 and V is TRBV28; 7 bases agree with TRBD1. Germline-derived CDR1 and CDR2 are MDHEN and SYDVKM. Losses at the gene ends were 3 bases for V and 3 bases for J; bases not matched to a gene: 5. CDR3 length equals 14 residues. The CDR3: CASSFGDSYYEQYF. CDR3 in DNA: TGTGCCAGCAGTTTCGGGGACAGTTACTACGAGCAGTACTTC.

The rearrangement joins TRBV5-6 to TRBJ2-7, with D perhaps TRBD1 (6 bases). This CDR3 is built from 14 residues. CDR1 and CDR2 from the germline V gene are SGHDT and YYEEEE. Trimming pared 5 bases from V and 4 bases from J, leaving 16 bases between. CDR3 nucleotides: TGTGCCAGCAGGGGTCAGGGGAACAGATACGAGCAGTACTTC. This sequence encodes CASRGQGNRYEQYF.

The chain is built from TRBV28 and TRBJ2-3; D is unclear. The length of the CDR3 is 15 residues. The germline CDR1 and CDR2 sequences are MDHEN and SYDVKM. The V end was cut by 3 bases, the J end by 2 bases, with 12 bases between. CDR3 loop: CASSFEQAYTDTQYF. DNA of the CDR3: TGTGCCAGCAGTTTCGAGCAGGCCTACACAGATACGCAGTATTTT.

The CDR3 nucleotides are TGTGCCAGCTCACCGGGACAGGCGCGGCGCACTGAAGCTTTCTTT. Its translation: CASSPGQARRTEAFF. The chain links TRBV18 to TRBJ1-1; 8 bases agree with TRBD1. Germline CDR1 is KGHSH and CDR2 is LQKENI. The CDR3 is 15 residues long. V gave up 3 bases and J gave up 4 bases; unmatched junction bases: 7.

This chain joins TRBV10-3 and TRBJ1-1, with D possibly being TRBD1 (5 bases). The CDR3 consists of 15 residues. Germline V gives CDR1 ENHRY, CDR2 SYGVKD. V lost 11 bases and J 1 base, leaving 20 bases between the germline ends. The CDR3 protein is CASTSGITENTEAFF. The DNA for the CDR3 is TGTGCCTCAACGTCAGGGATTACCGAGAACACTGAAGCTTTCTTT.

This rearrangement joins TRBV20-1 to TRBJ1-3, with D tentatively TRBD1 (6 bases). Germline V CDR1 and CDR2: DFQATT, SNEGSKA (reference sequence). V was clipped by 6 bases and J by 9 bases, with 12 bases between them. CDR3 length: 11 amino acids. CDR3: CSALRGGTIYF. The CDR3 coding sequence is TGCAGTGCCCTCCGAGGGGGCACCATATATTTT.

Only a few counts were recorded for this clone. The genes are TRBV28 and TRBJ1-2, with 12 bases identical to TRBD1. The germline V gene encodes CDR1 MDHEN and CDR2 SYDVKM. With 8 bases clipped from V and 3 bases from J, the junction kept 1 base outside the gene matches. This CDR3 region has 13 residues. DNA for the CDR3: TGTGCCAGCCGGGACAGGGGGCACTATGGCTACACCTTC. This encodes CASRDRGHYGYTF.

The chain couples TRBV4-2 to TRBJ1-5; D not certain. The germline V gene encodes CDR1 LGHNA and CDR2 YNFKEQ. The CDR3 length is 15 residues. The V gene lost 0 bases and the J gene lost 5 bases, with 11 bases spanning the gap. The CDR3 is CASSQDSAAHQPQHF. CDR3 nucleotide sequence: TGTGCCAGCAGCCAAGATTCGGCGGCGCATCAGCCCCAGCATTTT.

V usage is TRBV27 and J usage is TRBJ2-3; the D gene is possibly TRBD2 (5 bases). Between the trimmed V and J ends, which lost 5 bases and 4 bases, there was a span of 7 bases. Germline-derived CDR1 and CDR2 are MNHEY and SMNVEV (reference sequence). The CDR3 length is 12 residues. The CDR3 is CASSPGSDTQYF. The CDR3 DNA reads TGTGCCAGCAGTCCGGGGTCAGATACGCAGTATTTT.

The chain joins TRBV27 to TRBJ2-1; 7 bases agree with TRBD1. Germline values: CDR1 MNHEY, CDR2 SMNVEV (reference sequence). The CDR3 is 12 amino acids. J gave up 10 bases and V 5 bases, and 5 bases lay outside the gene matches. CDR3 protein: CASSQDRVEQFF. In DNA form, the CDR3 reads TGTGCCAGCAGTCAAGACAGGGTGGAGCAGTTCTTC.

The genes are TRBV9 and TRBJ2-5; a possible D gene is TRBD1 (5 bases). The CDR3 loop spans 14 amino acids. Trimming cost V 5 bases and J 5 bases, with 16 bases left between them. CDR1 and CDR2 (germline): SGDLS, YYNGEE. The CDR3 DNA reads TGTGCCAGCAGTTCCACAGGATCCTGGGAGACCCAGTACTTC. The encoded protein is CASSSTGSWETQYF.

J is TRBJ2-7 and V is TRBV27, with TRBD1 matching 8 bases. Germline V gene data show CDR1 as MNHEY and CDR2 as SMNVEV (reference sequence). The CDR3 covers 15 residues. Germline trimming cut 6 bases from V and 2 bases from J; bases unmatched to any gene: 9. The CDR3 DNA reads as TGTGCCAGCAGCGTCGGCGGGACAGGAACCTACGAGCAGTACTTC. This codes for CASSVGGTGTYEQYF.